This TCR beta chain was identified in a study of CD8 T cells in Susac syndrome. CDR3 length equals 13 residues. Germline loops: CDR1 SQVTM, CDR2 ANQGSEA. J gave up 8 bases and V 0 bases, and 4 bases lay outside the gene matches. Sequencing of TCR beta, carried out with a high-throughput approach, was applied to CD8+ and CD4+ T cells from the blood. Fulfillment of recently defined diagnostic criteria for definite or probable disease was shown by the patients with Susac syndrome. Both CD4+ and CD8+ T cells were negatively isolated, and TEMRA cells underwent FACS enrichment. RNA, at 0.5 to 1 ug, was reverse transcribed with random hexamers. It was immunoSEQ multiplex PCR that amplified TCR beta CDR3 across 54 Vbeta and 13 Jbeta. Using its own MiXCR run on the immunoSEQ multiplex PCR reads, TCRdb lists one record per CDR3 protein. The data contain some 150,000 distinct CDR3 sequences, roughly 96% of them singletons.

The specimen was CD4+ T cells from PBMCs. The sequence was obtained from a human donor with Susac syndrome. This chain joins TRBV29-1 and TRBJ1-1, with TRBD1 matching over 9 bases. The CDR3 sequence is CSVEDVTGGEAFF. The CDR3 DNA is TGCAGCGTTGAAGATGTAACAGGGGGCGAAGCTTTCTTT.